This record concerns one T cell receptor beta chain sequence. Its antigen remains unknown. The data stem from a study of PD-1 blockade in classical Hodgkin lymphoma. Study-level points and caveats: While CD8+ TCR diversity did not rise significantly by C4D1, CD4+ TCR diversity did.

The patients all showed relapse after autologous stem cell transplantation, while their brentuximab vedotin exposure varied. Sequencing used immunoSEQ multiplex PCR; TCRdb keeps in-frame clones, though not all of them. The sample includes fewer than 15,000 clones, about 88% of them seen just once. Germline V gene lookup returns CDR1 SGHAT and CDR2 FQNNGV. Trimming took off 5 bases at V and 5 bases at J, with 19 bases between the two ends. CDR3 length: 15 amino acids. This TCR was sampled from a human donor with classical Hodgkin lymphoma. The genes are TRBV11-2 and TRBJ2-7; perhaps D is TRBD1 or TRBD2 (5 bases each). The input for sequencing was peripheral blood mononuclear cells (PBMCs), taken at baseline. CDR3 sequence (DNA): TGTGCCAGCAGCCCTCCAGGGTCCACGGGGAACGAGCAGTACTTC. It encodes CASSPPGSTGNEQYF.